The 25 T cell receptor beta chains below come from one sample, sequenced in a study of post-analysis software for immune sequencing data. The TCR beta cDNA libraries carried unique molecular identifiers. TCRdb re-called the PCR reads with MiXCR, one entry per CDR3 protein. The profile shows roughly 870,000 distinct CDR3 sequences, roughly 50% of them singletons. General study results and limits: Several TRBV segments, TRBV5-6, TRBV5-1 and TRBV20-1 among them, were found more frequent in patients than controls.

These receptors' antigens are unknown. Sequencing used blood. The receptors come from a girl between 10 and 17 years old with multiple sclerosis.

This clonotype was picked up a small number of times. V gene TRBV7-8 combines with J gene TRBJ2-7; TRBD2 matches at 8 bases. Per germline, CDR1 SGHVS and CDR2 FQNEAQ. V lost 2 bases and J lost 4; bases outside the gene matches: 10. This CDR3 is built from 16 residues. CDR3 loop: CASSLHGRAGIYEQYF. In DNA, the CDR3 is TGTGCCAGCAGCTTACACGGGAGGGCGGGAATATACGAGCAGTACTTC.

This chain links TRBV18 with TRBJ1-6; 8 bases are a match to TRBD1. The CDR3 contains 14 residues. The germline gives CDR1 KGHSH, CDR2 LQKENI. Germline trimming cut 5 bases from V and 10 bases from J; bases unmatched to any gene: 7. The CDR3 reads CASSSGTGESPLHF. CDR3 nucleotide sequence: TGTGCCAGCTCATCCGGGACAGGCGAGTCACCCCTCCACTTT.

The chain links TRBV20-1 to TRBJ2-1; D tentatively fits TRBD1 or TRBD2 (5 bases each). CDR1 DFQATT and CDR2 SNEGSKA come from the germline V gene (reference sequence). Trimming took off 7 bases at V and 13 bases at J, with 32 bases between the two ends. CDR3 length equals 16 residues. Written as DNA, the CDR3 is TGCAGTGAGGGGACCAGAGGCACAAACACCCAAGAGACCCAGTTCTTC. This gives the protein CSEGTRGTNTQETQFF.

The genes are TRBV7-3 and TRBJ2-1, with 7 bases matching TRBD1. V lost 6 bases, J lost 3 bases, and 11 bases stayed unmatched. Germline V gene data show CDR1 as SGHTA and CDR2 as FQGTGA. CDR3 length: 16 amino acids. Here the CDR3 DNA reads TGTGCCAGCAGTCATCCGGGACAGCCCCACTACAATGAGCAGTTCTTC. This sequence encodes CASSHPGQPHYNEQFF. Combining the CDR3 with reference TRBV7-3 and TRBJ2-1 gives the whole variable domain GAGVSQTPSNKVTEKGKYVELRCDPISGHTALYWYRQSLGQGPEFLIYFQGTGAADDSGLPNDRFFAVRPEGSVSTLKIQRTERGDSAVYLCASSHPGQPHYNEQFFGPGTRLTVL.

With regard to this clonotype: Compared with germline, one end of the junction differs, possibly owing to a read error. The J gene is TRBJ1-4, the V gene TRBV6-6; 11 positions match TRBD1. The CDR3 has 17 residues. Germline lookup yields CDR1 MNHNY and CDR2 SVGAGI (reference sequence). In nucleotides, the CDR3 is TGTGCCAGCAACCATCCGGGACAGGGGGTCGCTAATGAAAAACGGTTTTTT. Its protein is CASNHPGQGVANEKRFF.

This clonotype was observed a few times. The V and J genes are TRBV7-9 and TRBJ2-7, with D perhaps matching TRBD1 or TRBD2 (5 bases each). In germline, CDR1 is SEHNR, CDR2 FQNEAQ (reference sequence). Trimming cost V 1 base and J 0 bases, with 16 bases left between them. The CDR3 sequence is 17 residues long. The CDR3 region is CASSLGPSGTDSYEQYF. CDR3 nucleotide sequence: TGTGCCAGCAGCTTAGGGCCTTCCGGGACGGACTCCTACGAGCAGTACTTC.

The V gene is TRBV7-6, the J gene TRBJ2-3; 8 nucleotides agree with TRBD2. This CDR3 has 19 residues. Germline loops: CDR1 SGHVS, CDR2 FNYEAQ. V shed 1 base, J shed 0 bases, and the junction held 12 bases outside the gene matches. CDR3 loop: CASSLVISGARLSTDTQYF. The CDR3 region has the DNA TGTGCCAGCAGCTTAGTAATTAGCGGGGCCCGATTGAGCACAGATACGCAGTATTTT. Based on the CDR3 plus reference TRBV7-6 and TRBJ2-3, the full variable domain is GAGVSQSPRYKVTKRGQDVALRCDPISGHVSLYWYRQALGQGPEFLTYFNYEAQQDKSGLPNDRFSAERPEGSISTLTIQRTEQRDSAMYRCASSLVISGARLSTDTQYFGPGTRLTVL.

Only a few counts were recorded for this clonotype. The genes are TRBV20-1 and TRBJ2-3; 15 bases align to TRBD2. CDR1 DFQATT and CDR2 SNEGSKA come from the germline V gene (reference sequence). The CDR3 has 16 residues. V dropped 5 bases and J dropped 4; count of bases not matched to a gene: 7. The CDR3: CSAGTSGRRWADTQYF. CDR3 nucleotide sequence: TGCAGTGCTGGGACTAGCGGGAGGCGGTGGGCAGATACGCAGTATTTT.

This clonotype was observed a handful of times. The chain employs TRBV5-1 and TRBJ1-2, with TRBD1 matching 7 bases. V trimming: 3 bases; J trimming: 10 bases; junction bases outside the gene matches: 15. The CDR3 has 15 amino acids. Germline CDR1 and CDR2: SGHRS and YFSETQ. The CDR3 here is CASSSRQGEREAYTF. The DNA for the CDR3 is TGCGCCAGCAGCTCGAGACAGGGTGAGCGGGAGGCCTACACCTTC.

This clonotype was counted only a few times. CDR3 DNA sequence: TGCAGTGCTAGGAAGTCGGGGGGGACAGATTCTTACGAGCAGTACTTC. Its translation is CSARKSGGTDSYEQYF. The chain carries TRBV20-1 and TRBJ2-7, with D maybe TRBD2 (8 bases). The CDR3 has 16 amino acids. V lost 3 bases to trimming and J lost 4 bases, with 22 bases between them. Germline loops: CDR1 DFQATT, CDR2 SNEGSKA (reference sequence).

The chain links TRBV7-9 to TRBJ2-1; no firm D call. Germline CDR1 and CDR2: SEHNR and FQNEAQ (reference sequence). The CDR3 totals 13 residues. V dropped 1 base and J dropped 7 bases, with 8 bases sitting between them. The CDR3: CASSLDQNNEQFF. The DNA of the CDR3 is TGTGCCAGCAGCTTAGACCAGAATAATGAGCAGTTCTTC.

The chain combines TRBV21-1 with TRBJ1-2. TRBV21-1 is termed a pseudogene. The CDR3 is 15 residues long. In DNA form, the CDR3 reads TGTGCCAGCAGCACCCGGCCATGGGCCCTGTATGGCTACACCTTC. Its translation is CASSTRPWALYGYTF.

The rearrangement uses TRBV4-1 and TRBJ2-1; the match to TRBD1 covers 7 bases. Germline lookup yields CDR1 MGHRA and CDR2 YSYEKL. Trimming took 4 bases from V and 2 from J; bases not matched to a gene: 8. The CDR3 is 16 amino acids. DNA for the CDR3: TGCGCCAGCAGCCCTACCTACAGGGGCACCTACAATGAGCAGTTCTTC. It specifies CASSPTYRGTYNEQFF.

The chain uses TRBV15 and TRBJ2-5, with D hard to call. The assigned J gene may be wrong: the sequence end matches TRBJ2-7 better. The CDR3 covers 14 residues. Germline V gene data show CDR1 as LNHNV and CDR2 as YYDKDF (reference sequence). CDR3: CATSSLGSPDEQYF. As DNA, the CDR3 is TGTGCCACCAGCAGCCTCGGTTCTCCCGACGAGCAGTACTTC.

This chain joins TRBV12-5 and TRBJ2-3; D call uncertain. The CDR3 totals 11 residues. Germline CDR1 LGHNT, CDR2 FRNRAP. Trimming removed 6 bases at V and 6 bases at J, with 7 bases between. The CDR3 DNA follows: TGTGCTAGTGGGACCGAGGATACGCAGTATTTT. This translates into CASGTEDTQYF.

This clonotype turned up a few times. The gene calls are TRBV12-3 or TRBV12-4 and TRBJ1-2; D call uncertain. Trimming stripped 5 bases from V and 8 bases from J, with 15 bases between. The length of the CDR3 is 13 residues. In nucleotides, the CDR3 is TGTGCCAGCAGTGACGGACGTCGTCGGGGCTACACCTTC. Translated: CASSDGRRRGYTF.

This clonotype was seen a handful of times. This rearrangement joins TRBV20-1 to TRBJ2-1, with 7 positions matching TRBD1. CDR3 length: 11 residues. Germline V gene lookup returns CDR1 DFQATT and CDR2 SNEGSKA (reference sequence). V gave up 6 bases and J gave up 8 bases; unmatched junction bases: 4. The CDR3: CSAYDRDEQFF. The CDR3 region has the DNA TGCAGTGCCTACGACAGGGATGAGCAGTTCTTC.

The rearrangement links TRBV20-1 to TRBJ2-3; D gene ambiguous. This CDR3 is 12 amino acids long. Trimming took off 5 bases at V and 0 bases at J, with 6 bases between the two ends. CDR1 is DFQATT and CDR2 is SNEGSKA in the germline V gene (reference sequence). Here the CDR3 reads CSALQSTDTQYF. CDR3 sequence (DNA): TGCAGTGCTCTACAGAGCACAGATACGCAGTATTTT.

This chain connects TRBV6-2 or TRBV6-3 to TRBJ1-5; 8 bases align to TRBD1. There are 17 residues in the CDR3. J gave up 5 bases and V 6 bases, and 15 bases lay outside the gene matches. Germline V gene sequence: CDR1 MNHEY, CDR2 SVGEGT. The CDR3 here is CASSFLMGQGAHQPQHF. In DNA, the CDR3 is TGTGCCAGCAGCTTCCTTATGGGGCAGGGGGCCCATCAGCCCCAGCATTTT.

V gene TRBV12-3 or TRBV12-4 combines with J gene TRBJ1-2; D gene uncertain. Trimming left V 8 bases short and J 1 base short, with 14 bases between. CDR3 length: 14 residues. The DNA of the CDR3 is TGTGCCAGCCGCACAACGGCCCGTAACTATGGCTACACCTTC. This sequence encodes CASRTTARNYGYTF.

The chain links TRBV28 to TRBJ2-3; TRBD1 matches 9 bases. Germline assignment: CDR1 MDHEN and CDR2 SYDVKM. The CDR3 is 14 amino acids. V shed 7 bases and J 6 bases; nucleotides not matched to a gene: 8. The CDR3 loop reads CASTGQGYRDTQYF. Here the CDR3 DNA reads TGTGCCAGCACCGGACAGGGGTATCGGGATACGCAGTATTTT.

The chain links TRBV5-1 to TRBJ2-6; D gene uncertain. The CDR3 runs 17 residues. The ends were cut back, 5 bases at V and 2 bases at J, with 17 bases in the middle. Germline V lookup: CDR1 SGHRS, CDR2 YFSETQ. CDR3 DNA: TGCGCCAGCAGGGTGGGGAATACTGCGGCTGGGGCCAACGTCCTGACTTTC. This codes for CASRVGNTAAGANVLTF.

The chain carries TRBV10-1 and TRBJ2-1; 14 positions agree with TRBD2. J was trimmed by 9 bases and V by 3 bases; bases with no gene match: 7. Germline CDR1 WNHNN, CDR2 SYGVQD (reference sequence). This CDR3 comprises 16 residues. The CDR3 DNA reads TGCGCCAGCAGTGAAGGGACTAGCGGGAGCATAGGTGAGCAGTTCTTC. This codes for CASSEGTSGSIGEQFF.

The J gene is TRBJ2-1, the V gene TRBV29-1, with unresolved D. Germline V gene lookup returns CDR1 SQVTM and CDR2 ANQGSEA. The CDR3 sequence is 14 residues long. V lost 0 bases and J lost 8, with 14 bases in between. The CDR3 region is CSVEDWWGTYEQFF. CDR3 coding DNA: TGCAGCGTTGAAGATTGGTGGGGTACATATGAGCAGTTCTTC.

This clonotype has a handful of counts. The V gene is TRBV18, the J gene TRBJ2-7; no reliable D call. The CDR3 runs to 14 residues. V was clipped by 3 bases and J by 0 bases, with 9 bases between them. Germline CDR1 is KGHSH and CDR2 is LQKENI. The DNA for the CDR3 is TGTGCCAGCTCACCCCTCCCGGGCTCCTACGAGCAGTACTTC. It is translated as CASSPLPGSYEQYF.